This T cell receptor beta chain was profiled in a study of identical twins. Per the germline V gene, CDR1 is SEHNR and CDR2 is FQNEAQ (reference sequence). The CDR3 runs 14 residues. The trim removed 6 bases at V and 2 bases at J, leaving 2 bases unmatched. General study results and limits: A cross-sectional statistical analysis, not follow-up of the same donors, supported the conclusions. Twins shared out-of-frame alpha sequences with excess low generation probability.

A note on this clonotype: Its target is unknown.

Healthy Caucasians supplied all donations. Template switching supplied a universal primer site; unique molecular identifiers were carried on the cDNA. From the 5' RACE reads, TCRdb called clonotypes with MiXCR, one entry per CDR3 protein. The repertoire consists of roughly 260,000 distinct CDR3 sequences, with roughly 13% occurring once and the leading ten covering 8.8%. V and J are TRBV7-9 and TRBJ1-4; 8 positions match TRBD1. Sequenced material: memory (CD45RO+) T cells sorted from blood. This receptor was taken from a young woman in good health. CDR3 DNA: TGTGCCAGCAGTAGACAGGGGACTAATGAAAAACTGTTTTTT. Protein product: CASSRQGTNEKLFF.